The TCR beta chain under discussion was sequenced for a study of CD8+CD57+ T cells in acquired aplastic anemia. Study-wide results and limits: Patients were compared with controls for CD8+ Simpson's diversity, and no significant difference emerged.

CDR1 is SGHVS and CDR2 is FQNEAQ in the germline V gene. This CDR3 has 15 amino acids. The germline V and J ends were trimmed by 0 bases and 11 bases, with 19 bases remaining between them. Comments on this clonotype: What it binds is unknown.

The patients chosen for sequencing had shown expansion of CD8+CD57+ cells (detected by flow cytometry). Every patient had severe acquired aplastic anemia. The template for TCR beta VDJ and CDR3 sequence profiling was genomic DNA. TCRdb redid the calling of the reads with MiXCR, one entry per CDR3 protein. The table shows approximately 260,000 distinct CDR3 sequences, with approximately 82% occurring only once. The chain links TRBV7-8 to TRBJ1-1; a possible D gene is TRBD1 (5 bases). Sequencing was done on a sample of sorted CD4+, CD8+, or CD8+CD57+ T cells (not recorded which) from PBMCs. This sequence was found in a human donor with aplastic anemia. Written as DNA, the CDR3 is TGTGCCAGCAGCTTAGCGGTGGGACGGAACACGCAGGCTTTCTTT. Translating it yields CASSLAVGRNTQAFF. Full variable domain (missing parts from reference TRBV7-8 and TRBJ1-1): GAGVSQSPRYKVAKRGQDVALRCDPISGHVSLFWYQQALGQGPEFLTYFQNEAQLDKSGLPSDRFFAERPEGSVSTLKIQRTQQEDSAVYLCASSLAVGRNTQAFFGQGTRLTVV.